The TCR beta chain under discussion was sequenced for a study of beta chain features in type 1 diabetes. Findings of the study overall: Moderate but significant shortening of TCRB CDR3s was recorded in all four CD4+ subsets from Type 1 diabetes patients. A potential PCR bias toward shorter templates would be equal in patient and control samples. Whether HLA type affects TCRB rearrangement stayed undetermined in the present work.

The entirety of the isolated RNA underwent reverse transcription, so expressed TCRB transcripts were sequenced. Assay: immunoSEQ multiplex PCR; the TCRdb copy retains only in-frame clones and omits some. The table includes 100,000 to 150,000 clones, approximately 10% detected once. A remark on this clone: Its antigen is unidentified.

Sequencing was performed on central memory CD4+ T cells from blood. This receptor was obtained from a man aged 25 to 40 with type 1 diabetes.

The CDR3: CASSQDSGGARTDTQYF. The DNA of the CDR3 is TGCGCCAGCAGCCAAGATAGCGGGGGGGCCCGCACAGATACGCAGTATTTT. The J gene is TRBJ2-3, the V gene TRBV4-1; the match to TRBD2 covers 11 bases. The length of the CDR3 is 17 residues. Germline CDR1 and CDR2: MGHRA and YSYEKL. The J segment lost 1 base and the V segment lost 0 bases, leaving 3 bases of the junction unmatched.